This TCR beta chain was retrieved from a study of quantifying T cell responses using KT2 cells. Whole-study context: cDNA was made from DNase-treated RNA using alpha and beta constant primers. Estimated efficiency of the T4 ligation step was above 9% under optimum conditions. Notes on the study in general: Very high KT2 spike-in numbers caused saturation in KT2 sequence detection. At about one KT2 cell per 100,000 PBMC, KT2 sequences were still detected.

Turning to this clonotype: Its antigen is undetermined.

Known numbers of the T cell clone KT2 were added to PBMC. An oligo carrying a UMI was ligated to the cDNA 3' end. The first PCR ran roughly 4 cycles with an equimolar RC1.1 and RC1.2 beta primer mix. TCRdb re-called the UMI-ligation and nested PCR reads through MiXCR, storing one row per CDR3 protein. In the table there are 50,000 to 70,000 distinct CDR3 sequences, roughly an eighth of which are singletons. The CDR3 loop spans 13 amino acids. Trimming took 4 bases from V and 6 from J, leaving 14 bases between them. Germline V CDR1 and CDR2: SGHRS, YFSETQ. This clonotype was sampled from a human donor. The sample comprised PBMCs spiked with cells of the T cell clone KT2. This chain connects TRBV5-1 to TRBJ2-7; TRBD1 is a possible D gene (6 bases). CDR3 amino acids: CASSPDSRSEQYF. The CDR3 DNA follows: TGCGCCAGCAGCCCGGACAGTCGCTCCGAGCAGTACTTC.